The clone carrying this T cell receptor beta chain has only a few counts. Antigen specificity is unknown. From germline, CDR1 is SGHDT and CDR2 YYEEEE. The V end lost 3 bases, the J end lost 7 bases, and 16 bases lay between the germline ends. The CDR3 has 15 amino acids. Sorting gave populations that all exceeded 95% purity. This record comes from a study of beta chain features in type 1 diabetes. Notes on the study in general: Researchers report that Type 1 diabetes patients had moderately but significantly shorter TCRB CDR3s across all four CD4+ subsets. The similarity of naive, central memory and Treg TCRB repertoires appeared greater among patients than among healthy donors.

Every isolated RNA sample was fully reverse transcribed, so sequencing captured expressed TCRB transcripts. Repertoires were generated with immunoSEQ multiplex PCR, while TCRdb's copy carries only in-frame clones and drops some. The sample includes about 650,000 clones, approximately 13% seen only once; the top ten take around 0.12%. This TCR derives from a man aged 30 to 45 with type 1 diabetes. The rearrangement links TRBV5-6 to TRBJ1-4; D possibly corresponds to TRBD1 (6 bases). Sequencing was carried out using naive CD4+ T cells from blood. CDR3 loop: CASSSEDSEVEKLFF. Written as DNA, the CDR3 is TGTGCCAGCAGCTCTGAGGACAGTGAAGTTGAAAAACTGTTTTTT.